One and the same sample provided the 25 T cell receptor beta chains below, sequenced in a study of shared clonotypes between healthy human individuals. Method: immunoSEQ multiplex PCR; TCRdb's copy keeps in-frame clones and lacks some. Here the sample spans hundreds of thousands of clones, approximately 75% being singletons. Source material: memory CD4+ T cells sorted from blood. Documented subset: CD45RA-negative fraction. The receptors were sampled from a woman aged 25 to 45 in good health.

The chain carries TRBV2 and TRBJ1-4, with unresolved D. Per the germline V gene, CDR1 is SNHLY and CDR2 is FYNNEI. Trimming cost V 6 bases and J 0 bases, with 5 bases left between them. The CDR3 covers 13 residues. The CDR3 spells CASRGSTNEKLFF. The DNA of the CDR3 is TGTGCCAGCAGGGGGTCAACTAATGAAAAACTGTTTTTT.

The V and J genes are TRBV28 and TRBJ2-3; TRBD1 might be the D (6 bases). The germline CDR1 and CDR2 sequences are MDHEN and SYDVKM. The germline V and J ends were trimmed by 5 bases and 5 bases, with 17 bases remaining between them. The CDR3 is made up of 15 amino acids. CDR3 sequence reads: CASSPGTGQGDTQYF. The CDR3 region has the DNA TGTGCCAGCAGTCCAGGAACAGGGCAAGGAGATACGCAGTATTTT.

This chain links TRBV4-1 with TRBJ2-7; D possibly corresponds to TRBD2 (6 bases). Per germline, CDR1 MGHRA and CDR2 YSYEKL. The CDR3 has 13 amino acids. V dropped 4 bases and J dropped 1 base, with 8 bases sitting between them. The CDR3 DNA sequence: TGCGCCAGCAGCCTGGGACTTTCCTACGAGCAGTACTTC. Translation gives CASSLGLSYEQYF.

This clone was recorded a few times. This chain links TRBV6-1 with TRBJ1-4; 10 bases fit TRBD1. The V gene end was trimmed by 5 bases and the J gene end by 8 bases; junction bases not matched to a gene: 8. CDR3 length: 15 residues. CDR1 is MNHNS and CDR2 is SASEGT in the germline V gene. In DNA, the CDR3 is TGTGCCAGCAGTTTCCCGGGACAGGGGCGGGAAAAACTGTTTTTT. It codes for CASSFPGQGREKLFF.

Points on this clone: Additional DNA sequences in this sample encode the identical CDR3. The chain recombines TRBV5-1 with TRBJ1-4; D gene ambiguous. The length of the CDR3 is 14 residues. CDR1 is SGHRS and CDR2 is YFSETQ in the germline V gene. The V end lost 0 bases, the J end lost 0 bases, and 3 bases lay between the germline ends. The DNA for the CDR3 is TGCGCCAGCAGCTTGGTAGCAACTAATGAAAAACTGTTTTTT. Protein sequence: CASSLVATNEKLFF.

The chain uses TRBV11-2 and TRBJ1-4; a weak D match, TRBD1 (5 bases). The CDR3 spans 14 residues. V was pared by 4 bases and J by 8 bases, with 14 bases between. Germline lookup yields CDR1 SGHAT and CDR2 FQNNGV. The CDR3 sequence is CASSSWGIREKLFF. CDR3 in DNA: TGTGCCAGCAGCTCATGGGGGATTCGGGAAAAACTGTTTTTT. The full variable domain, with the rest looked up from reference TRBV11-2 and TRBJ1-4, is EAGVAQSPRYKIIEKRQSVAFWCNPISGHATLYWYQQILGQGPKLLIQFQNNGVVDDSQLPKDRFSAERLKGVDSTLKIQPAKLEDSAVYLCASSSWGIREKLFFGSGTQLSVL.

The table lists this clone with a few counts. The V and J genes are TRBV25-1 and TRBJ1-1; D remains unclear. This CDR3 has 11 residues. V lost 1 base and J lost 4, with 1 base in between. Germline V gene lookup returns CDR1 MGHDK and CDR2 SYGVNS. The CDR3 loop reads CASSESTEAFF. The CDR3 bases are TGTGCCAGCAGTGAATCCACTGAAGCTTTCTTT.

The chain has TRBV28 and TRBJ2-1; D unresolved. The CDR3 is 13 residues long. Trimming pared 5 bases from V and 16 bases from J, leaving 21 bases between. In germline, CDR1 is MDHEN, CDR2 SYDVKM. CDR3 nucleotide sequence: TGTGCCAGCAGTATCAAAGTCGTCCAACGCCCCTTCTTC. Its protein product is CASSIKVVQRPFF.

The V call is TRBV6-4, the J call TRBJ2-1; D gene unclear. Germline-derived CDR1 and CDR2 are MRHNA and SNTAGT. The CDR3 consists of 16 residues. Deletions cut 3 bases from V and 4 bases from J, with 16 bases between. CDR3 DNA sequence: TGTGCCAGCAGTGAATTTTCGACACCTCAATACAATGAGCAGTTCTTC. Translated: CASSEFSTPQYNEQFF.

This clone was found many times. The CDR3 here is CASSYRPGTSGKVTQYF. The CDR3 nucleotides are TGTGCCAGCAGCTACCGCCCCGGGACTAGCGGGAAAGTTACGCAGTATTTT. The gene calls are TRBV11-3 and TRBJ2-3; 13 nucleotides align to TRBD2. The ends lost 4 bases at V and 8 bases at J; junction bases unmatched: 12. The CDR3 is 17 residues long. Germline loops: CDR1 SGHNT, CDR2 YENEEA.

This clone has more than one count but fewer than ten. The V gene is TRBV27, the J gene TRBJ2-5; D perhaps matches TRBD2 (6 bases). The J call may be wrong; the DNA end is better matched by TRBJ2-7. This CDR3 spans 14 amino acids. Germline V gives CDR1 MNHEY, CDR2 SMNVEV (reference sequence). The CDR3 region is CASRAAGSFGEQYF. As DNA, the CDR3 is TGTGCCAGCAGGGCGGCGGGGAGTTTTGGCGAGCAGTACTTC.

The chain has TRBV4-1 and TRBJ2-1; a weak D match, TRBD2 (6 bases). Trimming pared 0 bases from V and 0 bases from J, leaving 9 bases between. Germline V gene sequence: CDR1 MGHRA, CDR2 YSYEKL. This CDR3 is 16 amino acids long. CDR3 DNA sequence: TGCGCCAGCAGCCAAGACGGGGGAAACTCCTACAATGAGCAGTTCTTC. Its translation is CASSQDGGNSYNEQFF.

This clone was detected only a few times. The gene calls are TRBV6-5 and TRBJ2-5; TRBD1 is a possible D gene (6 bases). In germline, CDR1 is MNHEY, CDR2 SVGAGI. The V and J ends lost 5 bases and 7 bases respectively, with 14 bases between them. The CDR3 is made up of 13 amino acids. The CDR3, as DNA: TGTGCCAGCAGTGCGACAGGTGGGGGGACCCAGTACTTC. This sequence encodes CASSATGGGTQYF.

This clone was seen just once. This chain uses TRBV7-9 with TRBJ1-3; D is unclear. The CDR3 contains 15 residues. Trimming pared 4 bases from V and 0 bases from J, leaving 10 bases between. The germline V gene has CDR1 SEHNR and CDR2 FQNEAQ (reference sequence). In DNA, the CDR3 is TGTGCCAGCAGCTGGGCCGGGATCTCTGGAAACACCATATATTTT. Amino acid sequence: CASSWAGISGNTIYF.

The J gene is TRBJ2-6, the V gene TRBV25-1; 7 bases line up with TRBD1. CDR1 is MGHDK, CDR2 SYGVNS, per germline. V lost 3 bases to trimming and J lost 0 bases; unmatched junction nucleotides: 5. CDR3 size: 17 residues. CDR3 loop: CASSDRRGPSGANVLTF. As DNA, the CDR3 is TGTGCCAGCAGTGACCGAAGGGGGCCCTCTGGGGCCAACGTCCTGACTTTC.

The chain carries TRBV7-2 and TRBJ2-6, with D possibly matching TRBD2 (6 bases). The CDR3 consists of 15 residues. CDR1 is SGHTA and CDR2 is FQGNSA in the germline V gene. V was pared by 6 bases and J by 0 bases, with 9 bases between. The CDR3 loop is CASRLALSGANVLTF. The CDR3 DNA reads TGTGCCAGCAGACTAGCACTCTCTGGGGCCAACGTCCTGACTTTC. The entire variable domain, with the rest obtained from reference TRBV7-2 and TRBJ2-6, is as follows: GAGVSQSPSNKVTEKGKDVELRCDPISGHTALYWYRQSLGQGLEFLIYFQGNSAPDKSGLPSDRFSAERTGGSVSTLTIQRTQQEDSAVYLCASRLALSGANVLTFGAGSRLTVL.

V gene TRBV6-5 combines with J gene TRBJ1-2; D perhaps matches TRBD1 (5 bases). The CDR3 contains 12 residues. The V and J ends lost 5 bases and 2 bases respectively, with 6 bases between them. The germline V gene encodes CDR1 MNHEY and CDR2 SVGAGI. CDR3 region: CASSRQNYGYTF. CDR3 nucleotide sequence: TGTGCCAGCAGTCGACAGAACTATGGCTACACCTTC.

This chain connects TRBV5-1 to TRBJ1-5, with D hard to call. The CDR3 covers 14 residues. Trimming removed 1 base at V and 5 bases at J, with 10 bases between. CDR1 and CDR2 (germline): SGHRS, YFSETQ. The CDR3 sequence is CASSLWGEDQPQHF. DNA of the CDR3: TGCGCCAGCAGCTTGTGGGGAGAGGATCAGCCCCAGCATTTT.

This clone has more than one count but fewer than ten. The DNA of the CDR3 is TGTGCCAGCTTACCCGGGACAGGTCGCAATGAGCAGTTCTTC. It yields the protein CASLPGTGRNEQFF. The chain joins TRBV5-4 to TRBJ2-1; 8 bases fit TRBD1. The CDR3 consists of 14 residues. Germline assignment: CDR1 SGHNT and CDR2 YYREEE (reference sequence). V lost 7 bases, J lost 6 bases, and 9 bases stayed unmatched.

CDR3 protein: CASSRAGALDEQYF. The CDR3 coding sequence is TGTGCCAGCTCACGGGCGGGAGCTCTTGACGAGCAGTACTTC. The chain employs TRBV18 and TRBJ2-7, with 7 bases fitting TRBD2. This CDR3 region has 14 residues. Germline V gene sequence: CDR1 KGHSH, CDR2 LQKENI. The V segment lost 4 bases and the J segment 5 bases; nucleotides outside the gene matches: 8.

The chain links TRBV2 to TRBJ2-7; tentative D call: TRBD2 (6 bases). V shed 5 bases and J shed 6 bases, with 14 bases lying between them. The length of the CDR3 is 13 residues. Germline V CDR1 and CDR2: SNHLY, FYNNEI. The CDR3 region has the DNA TGTGCCAGCAGTAGGGACTCCACCGGCGAGCAGTACTTC. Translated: CASSRDSTGEQYF.

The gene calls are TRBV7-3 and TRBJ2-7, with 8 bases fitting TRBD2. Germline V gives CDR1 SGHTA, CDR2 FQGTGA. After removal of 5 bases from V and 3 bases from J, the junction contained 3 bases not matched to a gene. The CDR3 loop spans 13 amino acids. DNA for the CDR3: TGTGCCAGCAGCCCGGGAGGGGGCTACGAGCAGTACTTC. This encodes CASSPGGGYEQYF. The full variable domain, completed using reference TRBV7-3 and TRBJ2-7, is GAGVSQTPSNKVTEKGKYVELRCDPISGHTALYWYRQSLGQGPEFLIYFQGTGAADDSGLPNDRFFAVRPEGSVSTLKIQRTERGDSAVYLCASSPGGGYEQYFGPGTRLTVT.

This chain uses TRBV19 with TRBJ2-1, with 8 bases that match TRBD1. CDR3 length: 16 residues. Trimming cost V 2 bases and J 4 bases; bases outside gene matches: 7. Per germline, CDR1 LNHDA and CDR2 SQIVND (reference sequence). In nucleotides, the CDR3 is TGTGCCAGTAGTATACAAAACAGGGGGGCTTACAATGAGCAGTTCTTC. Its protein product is CASSIQNRGAYNEQFF. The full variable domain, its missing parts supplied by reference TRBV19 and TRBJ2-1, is DGGITQSPKYLFRKEGQNVTLSCEQNLNHDAMYWYRQDPGQGLRLIYYSQIVNDFQKGDIAEGYSVSREKKESFPLTVTSAQKNPTAFYLCASSIQNRGAYNEQFFGPGTRLTVL.

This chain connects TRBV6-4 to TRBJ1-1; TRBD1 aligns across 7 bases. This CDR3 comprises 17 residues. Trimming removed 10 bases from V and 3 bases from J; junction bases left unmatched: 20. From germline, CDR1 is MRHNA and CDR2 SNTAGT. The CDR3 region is CAKEPRGGLGKDTEAFF. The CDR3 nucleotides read TGTGCCAAGGAGCCTAGAGGGGGCTTGGGGAAGGACACTGAAGCTTTCTTT.

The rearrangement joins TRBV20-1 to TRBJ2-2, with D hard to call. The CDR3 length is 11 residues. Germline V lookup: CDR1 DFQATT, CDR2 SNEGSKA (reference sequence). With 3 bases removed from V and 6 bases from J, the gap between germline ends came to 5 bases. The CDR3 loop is CSARYSGELFF. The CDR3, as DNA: TGCAGTGCTAGGTACTCCGGGGAGCTGTTTTTT.